This T cell receptor beta chain is drawn from a study of T cells in Graves' hyperthyroidism and ophthalmopathy (dated by TCRdb to the late 2010s). In the study overall: Peripheral blood was collected at initial diagnosis, before any treatment. To identify distinguishing TCR V-J signatures, a discovery cohort of 90 to 100 patients was used, comprising 43 with Graves' ophthalmopathy and approximately 57 with stable Graves' hyperthyroidism. After blood sampling, hyperthyroidism patients were treated with methimazole at a starting dose of 30 mg daily, and ophthalmopathy patients were treated with high-dose intravenous methylprednisolone. Whether ophthalmopathy could be predicted prospectively was tested in an independent validation cohort made up of roughly 20 hyperthyroidism patients plus 17 patients who later progressed to ophthalmopathy. In over five Graves' hyperthyroidism patients, the study also compared T-cell repertoires from thyroid tissue with T-cell repertoires from blood. According to the paper, TCR Vbeta CDR3 sequencing was carried out on more than 120 peripheral blood samples, which came from 40 to 45 ophthalmopathy, around 75 hyperthyroidism and 17 progressor patients. For training and testing, the 95 to 100 patients in the discovery cohort were randomly divided in a 7:3 ratio. The full study reports these points: Most expanded thyroid clonotypes (frequency above 0.001) were also found in blood, which suggests that blood repertoires may mirror thyroid immune responses. A 13 V-J signature model separated ophthalmopathy from stable hyperthyroidism, with 87.88% sensitivity and roughly 84% specificity in cross-validation and 80%/75% in testing. No statistical method was used to fix the sample size in advance, and group allocation was not hidden from the investigators. In validation, progression to ophthalmopathy was predicted by the model with nearly 71% sensitivity and about 72% specificity, a median of 6.5 months before onset.

Worth noting for this clonotype: The specificity of this receptor is unknown. No conserved phenylalanine or tryptophan ends this CDR3, so it is likely a read error.

The TCR beta CDR3 regions were amplified from the RNA transcripts. The TCR CDR3 was subjected to a first round of RT-PCR using the HTBI primer set and the Qiagen OneStep RT-PCR kit. A second multiplex PCR round built the libraries, followed by size selection and purification. The libraries were sequenced on an Illumina HiSeq2000 using paired-end 100 bp reads. On the authors' methods: Raw data were processed with SOAPnuke, discarding reads with adapters, uncalled bases, mean Phred below 15, or no exact constant-primer or identifier match. High-quality paired reads were merged with COPE v1.2.5, and unique nucleotide sequences were defined as clonotypes. MiTCR v1.1 was used to align clonotypes to the IMGT TRBV, TRBD and TRBJ reference segments. The analysis was restricted to V-J combinations with a frequency above 0.0001, which together covered just over 99% of the repertoires. The TCS score was defined as F50 (clonal expansion) divided by E x V (chaos), with BLOSUM62-based TCRdist calculated between CDR3 peptides within each V-J. Welch's t-statistics and random forest reduced 500 to 550 V-J features to 10 to 15, which were used in a naive Bayes classifier (R e1071). TCRdb itself trimmed the public reads at Q25 with fastp, ran MiXCR and retained productive beta chains. Rows merge per CDR3 protein into single entries with the most common DNA and genes. It is TCRdb's table, rather than the study itself, that gives the V and J calls and clone size. The sample table holds 96,000 or so distinct CDR3 sequences, of which roughly 49% were seen once. The ten largest clones represent 25% to 30% of the sample.

Graves' hyperthyroidism was defined as stable when no progression to ophthalmopathy occurred over 18 months of follow-up. Hyperthyroidism patients were aged 18 to 65 years and newly diagnosed, with disease duration of less than 2 months. Exclusion was applied to patients with uncontrolled infections, other autoimmune diseases, pregnancy or lactation. Diagnoses were established on the basis of clinical symptoms, serum thyroxine and TRAb, thyroid ultrasound, and orbital computed tomography. Ficoll-Paque density gradient centrifugation was used to isolate PBMCs from approximately 10 ml of fresh peripheral blood. Total RNA was extracted using Trizol reagent, and RNA quality was assessed on an Agilent 2100 Bioanalyzer. The CDR3 sequence runs 18 residues, both termini included. Just CDR3 DNA is preserved here, 54 bases in frame from base 1. At the junction V is shortened by 5 bases and J by 1 base, with 22 bases in between. From the germline V gene, CDR1 is SGHVS and CDR2 is FQNEAQ.

The chain is assembled from TRBV7-8 and TRBJ2-3; TRBD1 is a weak D gene call, 6 bases matching. The source material was blood. This clonotype originated in a woman between 40 and 55 years old with Graves' hyperthyroidism. CDR3 loop: CASSGYLTTGLCTDTQYS. The nucleotide sequence is given as TGTGCCAGCAGCGGATATTTAACGACAGGCCTTTGCACAGATACGCAGTATTCT.